Detailed here is one T cell receptor beta chain. The antigen is undetermined. The data originate from a study of cytomegalovirus exposure and HLA in healthy donors. Study details: About 77 million unique TCRs from HLA-typed donors made up an early data release. Of 300 to 450 genotyped donors, around 84% clustered with self-reported Caucasian donors. Regarding the study as a whole: Later, an analysis found that common viral pathogens appeared to be linked with several of the most significant clusters. For TCR beta chains, V- and J-gene trimming was later linked to a missense DCLRE1C variant.

60 Vbeta and 13 Jbeta primers were used in PCR. Some clones are missing from TCRdb's copy, which holds only in-frame ones; the method was immunoSEQ multiplex PCR. The table lists more than 95,000 clones, roughly 80% of them singletons. The germline V gene has CDR1 LGHNA and CDR2 YNFKEQ. J gave up 0 bases and V 6 bases, and 13 bases lay outside the gene matches. The CDR3 consists of 19 residues. This chain uses TRBV4-2 with TRBJ2-3, with 12 positions matching TRBD2. This sequence was found in a man younger than 45 in good health and CMV-seropositive. Sequencing input: PBMCs. CDR3 sequence (DNA): TGTGCCAGCAGTCTACCTAGCGGGGGGGTAGGGACTAGCACAGATACGCAGTATTTT. As protein: CASSLPSGGVGTSTDTQYF.